The rows below give T cell receptor beta chains drawn from one sample of a study of molecular identifiers for immune sequencing clone quantification. Via MiXCR, TCRdb re-called the PCR reads, giving one row per CDR3 protein. Here the sample spans roughly 100,000 distinct CDR3 sequences, 35% being singletons. The sequenced sample was naive CD8+ T cells from blood, with Jurkat cell RNA spiked in. The receptor set was obtained from a human donor in good health. Some libraries in this study had Jurkat cell RNA spiked in. Both conserved end residues are trimmed from each CDR3. The order of the fields is V gene, CDR3 protein.

TRBV20-1 SARETRYNEQF
TRBV4-1 ASGAMTGSFTGELF
TRBV11-2 ASSFSQGTYEQY
TRBV11-2 ASSLVYGGRGQETQY
TRBV12-5 ASGLAQGHEQF
TRBV5-1 ASSLADGLNTEAF
TRBV6-2/TRBV6-3 ASSPPWGRGYELY
TRBV9 ASSVGSGELF
TRBV7-4 ASSLGSRGGEQY
TRBV10-3 AISVGASGANVLT
TRBV27 ASSLPSAEQY
TRBV5-8 ASSYRAGRNEQF
TRBV5-1 ASSPTDSALYEQY
TRBV6-5 ASSDRGIRNEQF
TRBV28 ASSFEGGVITDTQY
TRBV29-1 SVDGYRGNTEAF
TRBV7-6 ASSLRAGGFGNEQF
TRBV7-8 ASSLIGGDVEKLL
TRBV6-5 ASSDRGIEAF
TRBV6-2/TRBV6-3 ASSYTTPQETQY
TRBV20-1 SARERDLPQH
TRBV6-5 ASRSSGTQY
TRBV7-3 ASSENPSGSLSDTQY
TRBV25-1 ASSRQGADTQY
TRBV12-3/TRBV12-4 ASSLEDFSTDTQY
TRBV12-3/TRBV12-4 ASSPSASTGELF
TRBV6-5 ASSYSGQSGETQY
TRBV27 ASSAQGAYQPQH
TRBV28 ASSPTGYRPQH
TRBV12-3/TRBV12-4 ASSFLWERGQETQY
TRBV3-1 ASRGGLHTEAF
TRBV28 ASSPRTAGARYGELF
TRBV20-1 SARDGREGDTQY
TRBV28 ASSTPRTALLAGVDTDTQY
TRBV28 ASSPASSYEQY
TRBV28 ASSFVFLGRVGETQY